The 29 T cell receptor beta chains reported below all come from one sample, sequenced in a study of blood T cell repertoires in COVID-19. Generated by immunoSEQ multiplex PCR, the TCRdb table keeps only in-frame clones and is missing some. The sample includes around 260,000 clones, roughly 89% of them seen just once. The sample was peripheral blood. The receptors were gathered from a woman aged 40 to 55 who had recovered from COVID-19.

This chain connects TRBV11-2 to TRBJ1-3; no clear D gene. Germline V gene lookup returns CDR1 SGHAT and CDR2 FQNNGV. The germline V and J ends were trimmed by 2 bases and 0 bases, with 5 bases remaining between them. The CDR3 loop spans 14 amino acids. The CDR3 bases are TGTGCCAGCAGCTTAACGAGCTCTGGAAACACCATATATTTT. Residues: CASSLTSSGNTIYF.

This clone appeared once. The chain couples TRBV28 to TRBJ1-3, with a possible D match to TRBD1 (6 bases). Between the trimmed V and J ends, which lost 5 bases and 4 bases, there was a span of 15 bases. CDR1 and CDR2 (germline): MDHEN, SYDVKM. This CDR3 is 15 amino acids long. Written as DNA, the CDR3 is TGTGCCAGCAGTCTGACGCGGGGGGCCGGAAACACCATATATTTT. It codes for CASSLTRGAGNTIYF. Complete variable domain (other parts from reference TRBV28 and TRBJ1-3): DVKVTQSSRYLVKRTGEKVFLECVQDMDHENMFWYRQDPGLGLRLIYFSYDVKMKEKGDIPEGYSVSREKKERFSLILESASTNQTSMYLCASSLTRGAGNTIYFGEGSWLTVV.

This chain links TRBV4-1 with TRBJ2-3, with a weak D call TRBD1 (6 bases). CDR1 MGHRA and CDR2 YSYEKL come from the germline V gene. Trimming pared 8 bases from V and 2 bases from J, leaving 17 bases between. The CDR3 runs 15 residues. The CDR3 region is CASGETGTTTDTQYF. The CDR3, as DNA: TGCGCCAGCGGGGAAACCGGGACAACCACAGATACGCAGTATTTT.

The chain has TRBV6-5 and TRBJ2-1; D may be TRBD2 (6 bases). Germline CDR1 reads MNHEY; CDR2 reads SVGAGI. Trimming pared 2 bases from V and 5 bases from J, leaving 13 bases between. The CDR3 has 15 residues. The CDR3: CASSYAPGLDNEQFF. The CDR3 DNA reads TGTGCCAGCAGTTACGCTCCGGGACTCGACAATGAGCAGTTCTTC.

This sequence joins TRBV3-1 (or the pseudogene TRBV3-2) and TRBJ2-5, with 8 bases aligning to TRBD2. CDR1 is LGHDT, CDR2 YNNKEL, per germline (reference sequence). This CDR3 comprises 15 residues. V was pared by 1 base and J by 5 bases, with 6 bases of the junction left unmatched. In DNA form, the CDR3 reads TGTGCCAGCAGCCAAGTACGGGAGGGCTGGGAGACCCAGTACTTC. Protein sequence: CASSQVREGWETQYF.

The gene calls are TRBV2 and TRBJ2-1; the match to TRBD2 covers 13 bases. The germline CDR1 and CDR2 sequences are SNHLY and FYNNEI. Losses at the gene ends were 0 bases for V and 10 bases for J; bases not matched to a gene: 6. The length of the CDR3 is 16 residues. As DNA, the CDR3 is TGTGCCAGCAGTGAAGCGCAACTAGCGGGAGGGTACGAGCAGTTCTTC. It encodes CASSEAQLAGGYEQFF.

CDR3 sequence (DNA): TGTGCCAGCAGCGTAGGGGTAAGGGCAGGGGCCCCGAACGAGCAGTACTTC. It is translated as CASSVGVRAGAPNEQYF. J is TRBJ2-7 and V is TRBV9; TRBD1 might be the D (6 bases). V lost 0 bases to trimming and J lost 5 bases, with 21 bases between them. This CDR3 is built from 17 residues. Germline V CDR1 and CDR2: SGDLS, YYNGEE.

V usage is TRBV12-3 or TRBV12-4 and J usage is TRBJ2-2; D not certain. The germline V and J ends were trimmed by 5 bases and 5 bases, with 6 bases remaining between them. This CDR3 is built from 12 residues. CDR3: CASSPPTGELFF. CDR3 in DNA: TGTGCCAGCAGTCCCCCGACCGGGGAGCTGTTTTTT.

This clone appeared a single time. The genes are TRBV30 and TRBJ1-1; D is uncertain. There are 13 residues in the CDR3. Per germline, CDR1 GTSNPN and CDR2 SVGIG (reference sequence). Trimming cost V 0 bases and J 3 bases, with 8 bases left between them. CDR3 DNA sequence: TGTGCCTGGAGTGTAGCCACGGACACTGAAGCTTTCTTT. Translating gives CAWSVATDTEAFF.

J is TRBJ2-7 and V is TRBV7-8; TRBD2 aligns across 9 bases. Germline CDR1 reads SGHVS; CDR2 reads FQNEAQ. Germline trimming cut 4 bases from V and 3 bases from J; bases unmatched to any gene: 16. This CDR3 spans 18 amino acids. CDR3 DNA sequence: TGTGCCAGCAGCTCCAGACAGGGATCTCTAGCGGGATACTACGAGCAGTACTTC. Protein: CASSSRQGSLAGYYEQYF. The variable domain in full, with the rest retrieved from reference TRBV7-8 and TRBJ2-7, is GAGVSQSPRYKVAKRGQDVALRCDPISGHVSLFWYQQALGQGPEFLTYFQNEAQLDKSGLPSDRFFAERPEGSVSTLKIQRTQQEDSAVYLCASSSRQGSLAGYYEQYFGPGTRLTVT.

The chain has TRBV5-5 and TRBJ1-1, with D possibly TRBD1 on 6 matching bases. The CDR3 has 15 amino acids. Trimming cost V 4 bases and J 1 base, with 14 bases left between them. In germline, CDR1 is SGHKS, CDR2 YYEKEE (reference sequence). This chain's CDR3 is CASSERTAANTEAFF. CDR3 nucleotides: TGTGCCAGCAGCGAAAGGACAGCCGCGAACACTGAAGCTTTCTTT.

The chain combines TRBV11-2 with TRBJ2-3, with 8 nucleotides matching TRBD2. CDR1 is SGHAT and CDR2 is FQNNGV in the germline V gene. CDR3 length equals 15 residues. The trim removed 2 bases at V and 3 bases at J, leaving 4 bases unmatched. CDR3 loop: CASSLLGLETDTQYF. In nucleotides, the CDR3 is TGTGCCAGCAGCTTACTGGGACTAGAGACAGATACGCAGTATTTT. The full variable domain, completed using reference TRBV11-2 and TRBJ2-3, is EAGVAQSPRYKIIEKRQSVAFWCNPISGHATLYWYQQILGQGPKLLIQFQNNGVVDDSQLPKDRFSAERLKGVDSTLKIQPAKLEDSAVYLCASSLLGLETDTQYFGPGTRLTVL.

The gene calls are TRBV18 and TRBJ2-1; D call uncertain. This CDR3 is 13 amino acids long. V shed 0 bases and J shed 7 bases, with 7 bases lying between them. Germline V gene data show CDR1 as KGHSH and CDR2 as LQKENI. CDR3 in amino acids: CASSPPVSNEQFF. The CDR3 DNA sequence: TGTGCCAGCTCACCACCGGTTAGTAATGAGCAGTTCTTC.

The gene calls are TRBV11-2 and TRBJ2-2; TRBD2 matches 10 bases. Germline CDR1 and CDR2: SGHAT and FQNNGV. This CDR3 contains 18 residues. With V trimmed by 5 bases and J by 7 bases, 16 bases remained unmatched. CDR3 nucleotides: TGTGCCAGCAGCCATTACCCAGCGGGAGGGCCTGGGGGCGGGGAGCTGTTTTTT. It specifies CASSHYPAGGPGGGELFF.

V usage is TRBV6-1 and J usage is TRBJ2-2, with 11 bases lining up with TRBD2. CDR1 is MNHNS, CDR2 SASEGT, per germline. CDR3 size: 18 residues. J was trimmed by 7 bases and V by 2 bases; bases with no gene match: 12. The CDR3 nucleotides are TGTGCCAGCAGTGAACACCTTTTACTAGCGGGAGTAGGCGGGGAGCTGTTTTTT. It specifies CASSEHLLLAGVGGELFF.

The chain uses TRBV23-1 and TRBJ2-7; the D gene is possibly TRBD1 (5 bases). TRBV23-1 has ORF status, its function being uncertain. Trimming took 0 bases from V and 2 from J, leaving 23 bases between them. This CDR3 contains 19 residues. The CDR3 DNA reads as TGCGCCAGCAGTCAATCGGGGTCGGTTTTGACAGTGAGACCCTACGAGCAGTACTTC. This gives the protein CASSQSGSVLTVRPYEQYF.

The J gene is TRBJ2-5, the V gene TRBV18; the D gene is possibly TRBD1 (6 bases). This CDR3 is built from 14 residues. The V end lost 6 bases, the J end lost 0 bases, and 11 bases lay between the germline ends. Germline V lookup: CDR1 KGHSH, CDR2 LQKENI. The CDR3 region has the DNA TGTGCCAGCTCCCAGGGGATTGACCAAGAGACCCAGTACTTC. It is translated as CASSQGIDQETQYF.

The table lists this clone with a count of one. This chain joins TRBV2 and TRBJ1-4; 9 nucleotides align to TRBD1. The CDR3 runs to 14 residues. V gave up 6 bases and J gave up 8 bases; unmatched junction bases: 7. The V gene's germline CDR1 is SNHLY and CDR2 FYNNEI. The CDR3 bases are TGTGCCAGCAGGATACAGGGGGCAGGGGAAAAACTGTTTTTT. Its translation: CASRIQGAGEKLFF.

This chain uses TRBV27 with TRBJ2-5; 9 bases align to TRBD2. J lost 4 bases, V lost 5 bases, and 2 bases had no gene match. Germline V lookup: CDR1 MNHEY, CDR2 SMNVEV (reference sequence). This CDR3 region has 13 residues. The CDR3 spells CASSKREVETQYF. In DNA form, the CDR3 reads TGTGCCAGCAGTAAGCGGGAGGTAGAGACCCAGTACTTC.

The V gene is TRBV18, the J gene TRBJ2-3; 10 bases are shared with TRBD2. The J segment lost 1 base and the V segment lost 3 bases, leaving 4 bases of the junction unmatched. Germline lookup yields CDR1 KGHSH and CDR2 LQKENI. The length of the CDR3 is 16 residues. CDR3 sequence: CASSPVAGGRTDTQYF. CDR3 nucleotides: TGTGCCAGCTCACCGGTAGCGGGAGGACGCACAGATACGCAGTATTTT.

CDR3 bases: TGTGCCAGCAGCCAAGGTAGGGGGACCTATGGCTACACCTTC. Its translation: CASSQGRGTYGYTF. The chain recombines TRBV3-1 (or the pseudogene TRBV3-2) with TRBJ1-2, with a possible D match to TRBD1 (6 bases). This CDR3 contains 14 residues. Germline loops: CDR1 LGHDT, CDR2 YNNKEL (reference sequence). Deletions cut 1 base from V and 4 bases from J, with 10 bases between.

The chain employs TRBV28 and TRBJ2-7; no definite D call. This CDR3 is 13 amino acids long. V lost 2 bases and J lost 4, with 9 bases in between. The germline CDR1 and CDR2 sequences are MDHEN and SYDVKM. CDR3 bases: TGTGCCAGCAGTTTAGGTTACGGGTACGAGCAGTACTTC. Translated, it gives CASSLGYGYEQYF.

This clone came up a few times. V usage is TRBV30 and J usage is TRBJ1-6; no reliable D call. This CDR3 has 12 amino acids. Looked up from germline, CDR1 is GTSNPN and CDR2 is SVGIG (reference sequence). V was trimmed by 3 bases and J by 5 bases, leaving 5 bases between them. The CDR3 nucleotides are TGTGCCTGGAGACGCGATAATTCACCCCTCCACTTT. It is translated as CAWRRDNSPLHF. Together with reference TRBV30 and TRBJ1-6, the CDR3 gives the full variable domain: SQTIHQWPATLVQPVGSPLSLECTVEGTSNPNLYWYRQAAGRGLQLLFYSVGIGQISSEVPQNLSASRPQDRQFILSSKKLLLSDSGFYLCAWRRDNSPLHFGNGTRLTVT.

The chain joins TRBV30 to TRBJ1-2; 7 bases agree with TRBD1. V was pared by 2 bases and J by 4 bases, with 10 bases of the junction left unmatched. The CDR3 consists of 15 residues. Germline CDR1 reads GTSNPN; CDR2 reads SVGIG (reference sequence). CDR3 sequence: CAWSPTDRALYGYTF. CDR3 bases: TGTGCCTGGAGTCCAACCGACAGGGCTCTCTATGGCTACACCTTC.

The genes are TRBV6-1 and TRBJ2-1; 9 nucleotides align to TRBD2. V gave up 1 base and J gave up 8 bases; unmatched junction bases: 6. Germline V gene sequence: CDR1 MNHNS, CDR2 SASEGT. The CDR3 extends over 15 amino acids. CDR3 nucleotide sequence: TGTGCCAGCAGTGAAGTTCCTAGCGGGACGGATGAGCAGTTCTTC. It translates to CASSEVPSGTDEQFF.

The chain carries TRBV28 and TRBJ1-4, with D possibly being TRBD1 (6 bases). Trimming shortened V by 9 bases and J by 2 bases, and 13 bases separated the two germline ends. The CDR3 extends over 14 amino acids. Germline V gene sequence: CDR1 MDHEN, CDR2 SYDVKM. DNA of the CDR3: TGTGCCAGTTCGAAACAGGGTACTAATGAAAAACTGTTTTTT. Residues: CASSKQGTNEKLFF.

This clone was seen once. The chain has TRBV28 and TRBJ1-1; the D is unclear. CDR1 is MDHEN, CDR2 SYDVKM, per germline. CDR3 length: 12 amino acids. V was clipped by 1 base and J by 10 bases, with 10 bases between them. CDR3 in DNA: TGTGCCAGCAGTTTATCATGGGAGGGAGCTTTCTTT. Translating gives CASSLSWEGAFF. The variable domain in full, completed from reference TRBV28 and TRBJ1-1, reads DVKVTQSSRYLVKRTGEKVFLECVQDMDHENMFWYRQDPGLGLRLIYFSYDVKMKEKGDIPEGYSVSREKKERFSLILESASTNQTSMYLCASSLSWEGAFFGQGTRLTVV.

The chain combines TRBV5-1 with TRBJ2-3; D is perhaps TRBD1 (8 bases). Germline CDR1 is SGHRS and CDR2 is YFSETQ. The length of the CDR3 is 19 residues. Trimming took off 0 bases at V and 5 bases at J, with 25 bases between the two ends. The CDR3 protein is CASSLGVEQGASGQDTQYF. CDR3 nucleotide sequence: TGCGCCAGCAGCTTGGGAGTCGAGCAGGGGGCTAGCGGACAAGATACGCAGTATTTT.

This chain's CDR3 is CASGEAGGTYNEQFF. DNA of the CDR3: TGCGCCAGCGGGGAGGCGGGGGGAACCTACAATGAGCAGTTCTTC. The chain combines TRBV5-1 with TRBJ2-1; 8 bases are shared with TRBD2. The trim removed 7 bases at V and 2 bases at J, leaving 8 bases unmatched. Germline CDR1 is SGHRS and CDR2 is YFSETQ. There are 15 residues in the CDR3.